This T cell receptor beta chain is drawn from a study of blood T cell repertoires in COVID-19 (TCRdb year 2020). As for the study more broadly: The collaborator samples originated in the United States, Italy and Spain and spanned the acute and convalescent phases of COVID-19. Samples were obtained from the ongoing ImmuneRACE study (first 160 participants) and from 1,000 to 1,500 subjects provided by 6 global collaborators. HLA class I and class II types, where available, came from metadata supplied by the sample provider rather than from assay-based typing. The dataset comprised deeply sampled blood TCRbeta repertoires from subjects exposed to, actively infected with, or recovered from COVID-19. The material from the prospective study consisted of cDNA or gDNA derived from T cells, B-cell-depleted T cells, or PBMCs. A de-identified subject ID, COVID-19 status, age in years and sex were almost always included in the sample metadata. The repertoires were made available in a free public database intended to serve as a resource for research on the immune response to SARS-CoV-2. What the research found in general, with its limitations: The amount of clinical and demographic metadata varied by source and participant and was provided uncurated.

CDR1 and CDR2 are drawn from the germline V gene: KGHSH, LQKENI. Including cysteine and phenylalanine, the CDR3 has 16 amino acids. Of the read, only the CDR3 DNA is kept; its 48 bases are in frame from base 1. Deletion took 1 base off V and 8 bases off J, with a span of 20 bases between the germline ends. Participants in the prospective study were aged roughly 18 to 89 years, lived in some 24 United States geographic areas, and enrolled through a virtual design. Cohort assignment in the prospective study relied on participant-reported clinical history from a screening survey and a study questionnaire. Recovered participants in ImmuneRACE Cohort 3 were defined as having two consecutive negative NP/OP PCR tests, clearance from a healthcare professional, or resolution of symptoms. In the prospective study, mobile phlebotomists collected whole blood, serum and a nasopharyngeal or oropharyngeal swab from each participant. Participants in the prospective study had the option to provide additional blood draws and questionnaires over an approximately 2-month period. Prospective study blood samples were shipped either frozen or at room temperature before DNA extraction.

Concerning this clone itself: Its binding antigen is unknown. Base qualities are missing; no much larger clone stands one base away.

TCRbeta CDR3 regions were amplified from genomic DNA using the immunoSEQ Assay, a bias-controlled multiplex PCR. As for the original processing: Nucleated cell counts per sample were estimated from amplification of reference gene primers within the assay. Sequence reads were collapsed and filtered to measure the absolute abundance of every unique TCRbeta CDR3 rearrangement. For each sample, productive Simpson clonality was calculated as the square root of Simpson's diversity index across productive rearrangements. This immuneACCESS table, as held by TCRdb, lists in-frame sequences with V and J called but not all clones. Of the missing ones, under half trace to an unresolved V gene in checked studies; the others have no known cause. V, J and clone size reflect that table, while D and trimming were determined from the DNA. This sample holds about 180,000 clones; around 85% were observed only once. The ten biggest clones cover around 6.2% of the sample.

The receptor's source is a man between 40 and 49 years old who had recovered from COVID-19. The sequenced sample was PBMCs or T cells enriched from blood (not recorded which). The chain is assembled from TRBV18 and TRBJ1-2; the best D guess is TRBD1, with 5 bases matching. For the CDR3, the sequence is CASSPLSGRANSGYTF. At the DNA level, the sequence is TGTGCCAGCTCACCACTCTCCGGCAGGGCTAATTCGGGCTACACCTTC.